Presented here are 31 T cell receptor beta chains from one specimen sequenced in a study of long-term antiretroviral therapy in people with HIV. Researchers ran immunoSEQ v3.0 at survey level. Sequencing used immunoSEQ multiplex PCR; TCRdb keeps in-frame clones, though not all of them. Of 45,000 or so clones in the sample, roughly 95% were seen once. The source was unsorted PBMCs, collected 3.7 years after starting antiretroviral therapy. These receptors all come from a woman aged 45-60 years with HIV.

The rearrangement uses TRBV2 and TRBJ1-2, with 7 bases matching TRBD1. The junction had 4 bases not matched to a gene; V was cut back by 6 bases and J by 3 bases. The CDR3 covers 13 residues. Germline CDR1 SNHLY, CDR2 FYNNEI. The CDR3 coding sequence is TGTGCCAGCAGCTTTGACAGGGACTATGGCTACACCTTC. Translation gives CASSFDRDYGYTF. The variable domain in full, completed from reference TRBV2 and TRBJ1-2, reads EPEVTQTPSHQVTQMGQEVILRCVPISNHLYFYWYRQILGQKVEFLVSFYNNEISEKSEIFDDQFSVERPDGSNFTLKIRSTKLEDSAMYFCASSFDRDYGYTFGSGTRLTVV.

The genes are TRBV19 and TRBJ2-7; no definite D call. Trimming shortened V by 4 bases and J by 4 bases, and 11 bases separated the two germline ends. Germline V gives CDR1 LNHDA, CDR2 SQIVND (reference sequence). The CDR3 extends over 13 amino acids. This CDR3 reads CASSTRLTYEQYF. The CDR3 DNA follows: TGTGCCAGTAGTACCCGACTTACTTACGAGCAGTACTTC.

The chain combines TRBV5-6 with TRBJ1-2; tentatively, D is TRBD1 (6 bases). There are 14 residues in the CDR3. The V gene's germline CDR1 is SGHDT and CDR2 YYEEEE. Trimming shortened V by 4 bases and J by 5 bases, and 15 bases separated the two germline ends. The CDR3 coding sequence is TGTGCCAGCAGCCCGGGGGGGCCCAGGTATGGCTACACCTTC. Translating it yields CASSPGGPRYGYTF. Variable domain in full (rest from reference TRBV5-6 and TRBJ1-2): DAGVTQSPTHLIKTRGQQVTLRCSPKSGHDTVSWYQQALGQGPQFIFQYYEEEERQRGNFPDRFSGHQFPNYSSELNVNALLLGDSALYLCASSPGGPRYGYTFGSGTRLTVV.

The chain is built from TRBV9 and TRBJ2-5; D unresolved. This CDR3 region has 13 residues. V was shortened by 0 bases and J by 3 bases, with 6 bases between the two germline ends. Per the germline V gene, CDR1 is SGDLS and CDR2 is YYNGEE. Here the CDR3 reads CASSVGQKETQYF. The CDR3 coding sequence is TGTGCCAGCAGCGTAGGCCAAAAAGAGACCCAGTACTTC.

This clone is a singleton in its sample. The rearrangement links TRBV5-1 to TRBJ2-5, with TRBD2 matching 7 bases. The junction had 15 bases not matched to a gene; V was cut back by 6 bases and J by 4 bases. The CDR3 is made up of 16 amino acids. CDR1 and CDR2 from the germline V gene are SGHRS and YFSETQ. CDR3 loop: CASTAVSVGGGETQYF. CDR3 DNA: TGCGCCAGCACAGCCGTCTCCGTGGGGGGGGGAGAGACCCAGTACTTC.

The chain joins TRBV19 to TRBJ2-2; D might be TRBD2 (5 bases). Germline-derived CDR1 and CDR2 are LNHDA and SQIVND (reference sequence). The CDR3 contains 15 residues. The V end lost 3 bases, the J end lost 5 bases, and 13 bases lay between the germline ends. The CDR3 loop reads CASSMASLGTGELFF. In nucleotides, the CDR3 is TGTGCCAGTAGTATGGCTAGCCTCGGAACCGGGGAGCTGTTTTTT.

This clone has only a few counts. This chain joins TRBV7-9 and TRBJ1-3, with a tentative D call TRBD1 (6 bases). V was cut by 5 bases and J by 0 bases, with 14 bases left in between. The CDR3 spans 16 residues. CDR1 and CDR2 (germline): SEHNR, FQNEAQ (reference sequence). This CDR3 is CASSPRDTSSGNTIYF. CDR3 DNA: TGTGCCAGCAGCCCCCGGGACACAAGCTCTGGAAACACCATATATTTT.

The chain carries TRBV5-6 and TRBJ2-1; 9 bases map to TRBD2. The CDR3 extends over 13 amino acids. The junction had 6 bases not matched to a gene; V was cut back by 4 bases and J by 10 bases. Germline loops: CDR1 SGHDT, CDR2 YYEEEE. The CDR3 loop reads CASSPGLAQEQFF. CDR3 bases: TGTGCCAGCAGCCCGGGACTAGCTCAGGAGCAGTTCTTC. Supplemented by reference TRBV5-6 and TRBJ2-1, the full variable domain reads DAGVTQSPTHLIKTRGQQVTLRCSPKSGHDTVSWYQQALGQGPQFIFQYYEEEERQRGNFPDRFSGHQFPNYSSELNVNALLLGDSALYLCASSPGLAQEQFFGPGTRLTVL.

V and J are TRBV9 and TRBJ2-2; D is perhaps TRBD1 (6 bases). This CDR3 region has 14 residues. Germline V gene lookup returns CDR1 SGDLS and CDR2 YYNGEE. Trimming pared 0 bases from V and 9 bases from J, leaving 12 bases between. Here the CDR3 DNA reads TGTGCCAGCAGCGTAGCCTCAGGGGACAGGGAGCTGTTTTTT. Encoded protein: CASSVASGDRELFF.

About this clone itself: Within the sample, other DNA sequences also encode this same CDR3. J is TRBJ1-2 and V is TRBV5-1; D is ambiguous. CDR1 is SGHRS, CDR2 YFSETQ, per germline. The CDR3 consists of 14 residues. With 0 bases removed from V and 0 bases from J, the gap between germline ends came to 6 bases. The CDR3 bases are TGCGCCAGCAGCTTGGGAAGCGCTAACTATGGCTACACCTTC. Translated: CASSLGSANYGYTF. Variable domain in full (rest from reference TRBV5-1 and TRBJ1-2): KAGVTQTPRYLIKTRGQQVTLSCSPISGHRSVSWYQQTPGQGLQFLFEYFSETQRNKGNFPGRFSGRQFSNSRSEMNVSTLELGDSALYLCASSLGSANYGYTFGSGTRLTVV.

The chain employs TRBV5-1 and TRBJ2-7; no firm D call. CDR1 is SGHRS, CDR2 YFSETQ, per germline. Trimming shortened V by 4 bases and J by 5 bases, and 10 bases separated the two germline ends. The CDR3 runs to 12 residues. CDR3 nucleotides: TGCGCCAGCAGCATTCAAGGAAACGAGCAGTACTTC. Amino acid sequence: CASSIQGNEQYF.

This chain links TRBV6-4 with TRBJ2-3; 9 nucleotides agree with TRBD2. The CDR3 sequence is 16 residues long. Trimming removed 0 bases from V and 3 bases from J; junction bases left unmatched: 4. The germline V gene has CDR1 MRHNA and CDR2 SNTAGT. The DNA of the CDR3 is TGTGCCAGCAGTGACTCGACCGCGGGGGGGACAGATACGCAGTATTTT. Translation gives CASSDSTAGGTDTQYF.

The chain is built from TRBV5-8 and TRBJ2-1, with 10 bases fitting TRBD1. Germline V gives CDR1 SGHTS, CDR2 YDEGEE. The CDR3 runs 15 residues. Trimming took 6 bases from V and 7 from J; bases not matched to a gene: 10. The DNA for the CDR3 is TGTGCCAGCACTTTACGGGACAGGGGTGGTAATGAGCAGTTCTTC. It yields the protein CASTLRDRGGNEQFF.

This clone occurred once. The chain carries TRBV5-1 and TRBJ2-7, with D possibly matching TRBD1 (6 bases). This CDR3 is 13 amino acids long. V was pared by 5 bases and J by 3 bases, with 12 bases between. Germline values: CDR1 SGHRS, CDR2 YFSETQ. The CDR3 loop is CASRQGPHYEQYF. The CDR3 DNA follows: TGCGCCAGCAGACAGGGACCCCACTACGAGCAGTACTTC. Filled out from reference TRBV5-1 and TRBJ2-7, the complete variable domain reads KAGVTQTPRYLIKTRGQQVTLSCSPISGHRSVSWYQQTPGQGLQFLFEYFSETQRNKGNFPGRFSGRQFSNSRSEMNVSTLELGDSALYLCASRQGPHYEQYFGPGTRLTVT.

The J gene is TRBJ1-1, the V gene TRBV9; D ambiguous. The CDR3 has 10 amino acids. CDR1 and CDR2 from the germline V gene are SGDLS and YYNGEE. The V gene lost 4 bases and the J gene lost 10 bases, with 8 bases spanning the gap. The CDR3 sequence is CASSPRIAFF. CDR3 sequence (DNA): TGTGCCAGCAGCCCTAGGATAGCTTTCTTT.

The chain carries TRBV7-3 and TRBJ1-1, with a weak D call TRBD1 (5 bases). This CDR3 has 12 residues. Germline V gene data show CDR1 as SGHTA and CDR2 as FQGTGA. The germline V and J ends were trimmed by 4 bases and 7 bases, with 10 bases remaining between them. The CDR3 nucleotides are TGTGCCAGCAGCTCGGGACGGAATGAAGCTTTCTTT. Amino acids: CASSSGRNEAFF. The full variable domain, its missing parts supplied by reference TRBV7-3 and TRBJ1-1, is GAGVSQTPSNKVTEKGKYVELRCDPISGHTALYWYRQSLGQGPEFLIYFQGTGAADDSGLPNDRFFAVRPEGSVSTLKIQRTERGDSAVYLCASSSGRNEAFFGQGTRLTVV.

The rearrangement joins TRBV29-1 to TRBJ2-2, with TRBD1 matching over 7 bases. CDR1 SQVTM and CDR2 ANQGSEA come from the germline V gene. Trimming removed 7 bases from V and 6 bases from J; junction bases left unmatched: 8. The CDR3 covers 13 residues. In DNA form, the CDR3 reads TGCAGCGCCGACAGGGCAAACGCCGGGGAGCTGTTTTTT. Translation gives CSADRANAGELFF.

The J gene is TRBJ2-1, the V gene TRBV5-4; either TRBD1 or TRBD2 may supply D (6 bases each). Trimming took off 0 bases at V and 4 bases at J, with 14 bases between the two ends. The CDR3 is 16 residues long. Germline loops: CDR1 SGHNT, CDR2 YYREEE (reference sequence). In DNA form, the CDR3 reads TGTGCCAGCAGCTTGGAGGGGGGCCCTTTATACAATGAGCAGTTCTTC. Translation: CASSLEGGPLYNEQFF.

The chain employs TRBV6-5 and TRBJ1-3, with a tentative D call TRBD1 (6 bases). Trimming took off 2 bases at V and 2 bases at J, with 13 bases between the two ends. CDR1 and CDR2 from the germline V gene are MNHEY and SVGAGI. The CDR3 runs to 16 residues. This CDR3 reads CASSYSGGHAGNTIYF. The CDR3 DNA sequence: TGTGCCAGCAGTTACAGCGGGGGGCACGCTGGAAACACCATATATTTT.

The chain is built from TRBV18 and TRBJ2-5; D is unclear. Germline V CDR1 and CDR2: KGHSH, LQKENI. This CDR3 contains 15 residues. V lost 1 base and J lost 1, with 10 bases in between. For the CDR3, the DNA is TGTGCCAGCTCACCACAGATGGAACTCCAAGAGACCCAGTACTTC. It translates to CASSPQMELQETQYF.

The chain employs TRBV27 and TRBJ1-5; possible D gene TRBD1, 5 bases. V shed 10 bases and J shed 0 bases, with 19 bases lying between them. CDR1 and CDR2 from the germline V gene are MNHEY and SMNVEV (reference sequence). This CDR3 has 16 amino acids. CDR3 DNA: TGTGCCATCCGGCCAACCCCGGGGCATAGCAATCAGCCCCAGCATTTT. The encoded protein is CAIRPTPGHSNQPQHF.

The V call is TRBV6-5, the J call TRBJ1-3; TRBD1 matches at 7 bases. With V trimmed by 5 bases and J by 4 bases, 2 bases remained unmatched. The germline V gene encodes CDR1 MNHEY and CDR2 SVGAGI. CDR3 length equals 13 residues. Here the CDR3 DNA reads TGTGCCAGCAGTACGGGACAGGGAAACACCATATATTTT. Its translation is CASSTGQGNTIYF.

This clone occurred once. The genes are TRBV19 and TRBJ1-6; D not resolved. The germline V gene encodes CDR1 LNHDA and CDR2 SQIVND (reference sequence). The CDR3 totals 14 residues. The ends were cut back, 4 bases at V and 9 bases at J, with 13 bases in the middle. This CDR3 is CASSRVVVVSPLHF. The CDR3 DNA reads TGTGCCAGTAGTAGGGTAGTCGTCGTTTCACCCCTCCACTTT.

In DNA form, the CDR3 reads TGTGCCAGCAGCCCTCAGGCGGGCTCCTACAATGAGCAGTTCTTC. It specifies CASSPQAGSYNEQFF. The chain joins TRBV9 to TRBJ2-1; maybe TRBD2 (5 bases). Germline V lookup: CDR1 SGDLS, CDR2 YYNGEE. With 4 bases removed from V and 0 bases from J, the gap between germline ends came to 11 bases. CDR3 length: 15 residues.

The chain combines TRBV4-3 with TRBJ2-6; D is ambiguous. The CDR3 has 16 residues. CDR1 is LGHNA, CDR2 YSLEER, per germline. V was clipped by 4 bases and J by 0 bases, with 10 bases between them. CDR3 region: CASSPDESSGANVLTF. For the CDR3, the DNA is TGCGCCAGCAGCCCGGACGAGAGCTCTGGGGCCAACGTCCTGACTTTC.

The chain is built from TRBV2 and TRBJ2-1; D is uncertain. Per the germline V gene, CDR1 is SNHLY and CDR2 is FYNNEI. Trimming removed 4 bases at V and 3 bases at J, with 7 bases between. The CDR3 has 13 residues. The CDR3 spells CASSAGSYNEQFF. In DNA, the CDR3 is TGTGCCAGCAGTGCCGGCAGCTACAATGAGCAGTTCTTC.

This chain links TRBV19 with TRBJ2-2, with D unresolved. V shed 3 bases and J shed 5 bases, with 4 bases lying between them. This CDR3 comprises 12 residues. Germline CDR1 is LNHDA and CDR2 is SQIVND (reference sequence). The CDR3 coding sequence is TGTGCCAGTAGTATGGTGACCGGGGAGCTGTTTTTT. Amino acids: CASSMVTGELFF.

The chain combines TRBV2 with TRBJ1-5, with 9 bases fitting TRBD1. Germline lookup yields CDR1 SNHLY and CDR2 FYNNEI. The V and J ends lost 3 bases and 6 bases, in that order; junction bases with no gene match: 12. This CDR3 contains 17 residues. Here the CDR3 reads CASSDGLGTGSGQPQHF. The CDR3 DNA reads TGTGCCAGCAGTGACGGATTAGGGACAGGGTCAGGTCAGCCCCAGCATTTT.

The chain links TRBV11-2 to TRBJ2-1; D not certain. V gave up 2 bases and J gave up 4 bases, with 6 bases separating them. The CDR3 extends over 13 amino acids. Germline V gene sequence: CDR1 SGHAT, CDR2 FQNNGV. CDR3 amino acids: CASSLTGYNEQFF. The CDR3 DNA reads as TGTGCCAGCAGCTTAACCGGGTACAATGAGCAGTTCTTC.

The chain is built from TRBV29-1 and TRBJ2-7; 8 bases align to TRBD1. Germline loops: CDR1 SQVTM, CDR2 ANQGSEA. Germline trimming cut 6 bases from V and 4 bases from J; bases unmatched to any gene: 8. The CDR3 is 13 amino acids. The CDR3 DNA is TGCAGCGTCGCCCGGACAGGGTCGTACGAGCAGTACTTC. Amino acids: CSVARTGSYEQYF.

The chain joins TRBV21-1 to TRBJ2-2; the table's TRBD1 call for D was not verified on the DNA. TRBV21-1 is reported as a pseudogene. This CDR3 is built from 19 residues. The CDR3 is CASSFQPYDRRSNTGELFF. The CDR3 DNA is TGTGCCAGCAGCTTCCAACCCTACGACAGGCGCTCTAACACCGGGGAGCTGTTTTTT.